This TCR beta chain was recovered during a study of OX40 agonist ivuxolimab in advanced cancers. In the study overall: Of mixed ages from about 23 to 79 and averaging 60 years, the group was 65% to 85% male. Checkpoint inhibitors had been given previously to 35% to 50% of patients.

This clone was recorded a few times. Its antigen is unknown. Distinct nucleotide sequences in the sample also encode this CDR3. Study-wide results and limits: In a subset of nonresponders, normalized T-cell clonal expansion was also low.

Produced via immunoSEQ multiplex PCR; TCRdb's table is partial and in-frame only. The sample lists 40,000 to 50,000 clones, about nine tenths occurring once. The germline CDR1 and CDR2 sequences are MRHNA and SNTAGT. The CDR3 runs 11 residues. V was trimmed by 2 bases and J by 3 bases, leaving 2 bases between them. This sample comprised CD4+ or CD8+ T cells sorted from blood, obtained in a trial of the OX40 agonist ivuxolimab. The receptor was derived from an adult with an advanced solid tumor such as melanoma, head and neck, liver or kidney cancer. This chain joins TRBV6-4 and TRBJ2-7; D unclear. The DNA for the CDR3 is TGTGCCAGCAGTGACGGCTACGAGCAGTACTTC. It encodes CASSDGYEQYF.